These 25 T cell receptor beta chains share one sample of origin, sequenced in a study of T cells after yellow fever vaccination. TCRdb recomputed calls from the 5' RACE reads with MiXCR, one row per CDR3 protein. This sample has roughly 74,000 distinct CDR3 sequences, with 7.1% found just once. The input for sequencing was CD8+ T cells sorted from PBMCs, taken more than 4 days after the first yellow fever vaccination. The origin of the receptors is a man between 18 and 35 years old who received the YFV17D yellow fever vaccine.

This clonotype has ten or more counts. CDR3 in DNA: TGTGCCAGCAGGTTACTAGAGGGGGACACCGGGGAGCTGTTTTTT. Translation gives CASRLLEGDTGELFF. This chain connects TRBV7-2 to TRBJ2-2; possibly TRBD1 for D (6 bases). Germline CDR1 reads SGHTA; CDR2 reads FQGNSA. V gave up 6 bases and J gave up 3 bases, with 14 bases separating them. The length of the CDR3 is 15 residues. Full variable domain (rest looked up from reference TRBV7-2 and TRBJ2-2): GAGVSQSPSNKVTEKGKDVELRCDPISGHTALYWYRQSLGQGLEFLIYFQGNSAPDKSGLPSDRFSAERTGGSVSTLTIQRTQQEDSAVYLCASRLLEGDTGELFFGEGSRLTVL.

A few counts support this clonotype. V is TRBV7-2 and J is TRBJ2-1; no reliable D call. The CDR3 spans 16 residues. CDR1 SGHTA and CDR2 FQGNSA come from the germline V gene. With 0 bases removed from V and 0 bases from J, the gap between germline ends came to 9 bases. The CDR3 DNA is TGTGCCAGCAGCTTAGCGGTGGTTAGCTCCTACAATGAGCAGTTCTTC. Its translation: CASSLAVVSSYNEQFF.

In this sample, this clonotype turned up many times. The J gene is TRBJ1-1, the V gene TRBV6-5; 7 bases line up with TRBD1. CDR3 size: 13 residues. The trim removed 1 base at V and 9 bases at J, leaving 5 bases unmatched. Germline V gene sequence: CDR1 MNHEY, CDR2 SVGAGI. The CDR3 loop reads CASSYWDSDKAFF. In DNA form, the CDR3 reads TGTGCCAGCAGTTACTGGGACAGCGACAAAGCTTTCTTT.

This clonotype was seen ten or more times. This sequence joins TRBV4-2 and TRBJ1-1; D gene unclear. V lost 4 bases to trimming and J lost 0 bases, with 6 bases between them. Looked up from germline, CDR1 is LGHNA and CDR2 is YNFKEQ. CDR3 length: 13 amino acids. CDR3: CASSPRVNTEAFF. In DNA, the CDR3 is TGTGCCAGCAGCCCTCGGGTGAACACTGAAGCTTTCTTT.

This clonotype was seen at least ten times. The chain uses TRBV4-3 and TRBJ1-1; D is ambiguous. This CDR3 comprises 16 residues. The germline V gene has CDR1 LGHNA and CDR2 YSLEER. Trimming left V 1 base short and J 1 base short, with 13 bases between. As DNA, the CDR3 is TGCGCCAGCAGCCAAGCGGCCCACGCGGGGAACACTGAAGCTTTCTTT. Its translation: CASSQAAHAGNTEAFF.

The chain employs TRBV29-1 and TRBJ2-3; D unclear. Germline values: CDR1 SQVTM, CDR2 ANQGSEA. V lost 0 bases and J lost 5, with 9 bases in between. The CDR3 loop spans 13 amino acids. The DNA of the CDR3 is TGCAGCGTTGAAGAAGCGACACGAGATACGCAGTATTTT. Translating gives CSVEEATRDTQYF.

A single count supports this clonotype. A much larger clonotype is one base distant, so this may be a read error. The chain joins TRBV7-6 to TRBJ1-3; D is unclear. The germline V gene has CDR1 SGHVS and CDR2 FNYEAQ. The CDR3 is 15 amino acids. Trimming took 1 base from V and 0 from J, leaving 7 bases between them. The CDR3 sequence is CASSLDKGSGNTIYF. The CDR3 DNA reads as TGTGCCAGCAGCTTAGACAAGGGCTCTGGAAACACCATATATTTT.

This chain links TRBV12-3 or TRBV12-4 with TRBJ2-3, with 8 bases identical to TRBD2. With V trimmed by 5 bases and J by 7 bases, 14 bases remained unmatched. The CDR3 runs to 16 residues. In DNA form, the CDR3 reads TGTGCCAGCAGTACTCACTCCCGGGGGGGCCCAAATACGCAGTATTTT. Its protein product is CASSTHSRGGPNTQYF.

This clonotype occurred many times. The V gene is TRBV4-3, the J gene TRBJ2-3; 12 nucleotides align to TRBD2. This CDR3 spans 17 amino acids. Per germline, CDR1 LGHNA and CDR2 YSLEER. Trimming cost V 1 base and J 2 bases; bases outside gene matches: 4. The CDR3 DNA sequence: TGCGCCAGCAGCCAAGCGCCTAGCGGGGGGGACACAGATACGCAGTATTTT. It yields the protein CASSQAPSGGDTDTQYF.

Only a few counts were recorded for this clonotype. Here the CDR3 reads CASSLSGTGYQPQHF. As DNA, the CDR3 is TGTGCCAGCAGCTTGAGCGGGACAGGGTATCAGCCCCAGCATTTT. The gene calls are TRBV13 and TRBJ1-5; TRBD1 aligns across 9 bases. The CDR3 consists of 15 residues. With 3 bases clipped from V and 5 bases from J, the junction kept 5 bases outside the gene matches. In germline, CDR1 is PRHDT, CDR2 FYEKMQ (reference sequence).

This clonotype was counted between two and nine times. This rearrangement joins TRBV15 to TRBJ2-1; D remains ambiguous. Between the trimmed V and J ends, which lost 0 bases and 2 bases, there was a span of 5 bases. CDR1 is LNHNV and CDR2 is YYDKDF in the germline V gene (reference sequence). CDR3 size: 14 residues. DNA for the CDR3: TGTGCCACCAGCAGAGAGGGCCCCTACAATGAGCAGTTCTTC. Its translation: CATSREGPYNEQFF.

In its sample, this clonotype was seen a few times. The chain employs TRBV5-1 and TRBJ2-1; a possible D gene is TRBD2 (5 bases). V lost 0 bases to trimming and J lost 4 bases, with 17 bases between them. CDR3 size: 17 residues. The V gene's germline CDR1 is SGHRS and CDR2 YFSETQ. DNA of the CDR3: TGCGCCAGCAGCTTGGGGTCGGACTCAATCACATACAATGAGCAGTTCTTC. Residues: CASSLGSDSITYNEQFF.

This clonotype was counted at least ten times. The CDR3 is CASSPPRVTDTQYF. In DNA form, the CDR3 reads TGTGCCAGCAGCCCGCCCCGGGTCACAGATACGCAGTATTTT. The V and J genes are TRBV7-9 and TRBJ2-3; D not certain. This CDR3 is built from 14 residues. V gave up 5 bases and J gave up 2 bases, with 11 bases separating them. Germline CDR1 SEHNR, CDR2 FQNEAQ (reference sequence).

The chain carries TRBV7-8 and TRBJ2-5, with 13 bases that match TRBD2. V shed 5 bases, J shed 2 bases, and the junction held 17 bases outside the gene matches. This CDR3 has 20 residues. CDR1 is SGHVS and CDR2 is FQNEAQ in the germline V gene. CDR3 in amino acids: CASSQPGQGTSGEAQETQYF. CDR3 coding DNA: TGTGCCAGCAGCCAACCGGGACAGGGGACTAGCGGGGAAGCTCAAGAGACCCAGTACTTC.

This clonotype was counted ten times or more. CDR3 residues: CATSDVGEETQYF. The CDR3 nucleotides are TGTGCCACCAGTGATGTAGGTGAGGAGACCCAGTACTTC. The V and J genes are TRBV24-1 and TRBJ2-5; D is undetermined. The V end lost 3 bases, the J end lost 5 bases, and 9 bases lay between the germline ends. Looked up from germline, CDR1 is KGHDR and CDR2 is SFDVKD. This CDR3 contains 13 residues.

This clonotype has just a few counts. CDR3 amino acids: CASSFPGGDYGYTF. The CDR3 coding sequence is TGTGCCAGCAGCTTTCCGGGTGGTGACTATGGCTACACCTTC. This rearrangement joins TRBV5-4 to TRBJ1-2; no clear D. V was cut by 2 bases and J by 3 bases, with 11 bases left in between. Per germline, CDR1 SGHNT and CDR2 YYREEE (reference sequence). CDR3 length: 14 residues.

This clonotype was observed a few times. The chain uses TRBV14 and TRBJ1-5, with D unresolved. Trimming took 3 bases from V and 3 from J, leaving 9 bases between them. The CDR3 consists of 14 residues. CDR1 and CDR2 from the germline V gene are SGHDN and FVKESK. The CDR3 DNA reads TGTGCCAGCAGCCAGCGTGGGTACAATCAGCCCCAGCATTTT. Translated: CASSQRGYNQPQHF. Filled out from reference TRBV14 and TRBJ1-5, the complete variable domain reads EAGVTQFPSHSVIEKGQTVTLRCDPISGHDNLYWYRRVMGKEIKFLLHFVKESKQDESGMPNNRFLAERTGGTYSTLKVQPAELEDSGVYFCASSQRGYNQPQHFGDGTRLSIL.

This clonotype was seen many times. The J gene is TRBJ2-2, the V gene TRBV4-3, with D possibly being TRBD1 or TRBD2 (5 bases each). V gave up 8 bases and J gave up 6 bases, with 22 bases separating them. Germline CDR1 LGHNA, CDR2 YSLEER. This CDR3 spans 16 amino acids. The CDR3 sequence is CASALDEGWSSGELFF. CDR3 nucleotide sequence: TGCGCCAGCGCGTTGGATGAGGGGTGGTCCTCCGGGGAGCTGTTTTTT.

In its sample, this clonotype was seen a few times. The CDR3 DNA is TGTGCCAGCAGCCCAGGTGGCGGGGCGAGCTCTGGAAACACCATATATTTT. This codes for CASSPGGGASSGNTIYF. The chain uses TRBV7-9 and TRBJ1-3; the D gene is possibly TRBD1 (5 bases). The V gene's germline CDR1 is SEHNR and CDR2 FQNEAQ (reference sequence). The CDR3 covers 17 residues. Trimming took 5 bases from V and 0 from J, leaving 17 bases between them.

This clonotype was picked up many times. V gene TRBV4-1 combines with J gene TRBJ2-7; D is unresolved. The length of the CDR3 is 10 residues. Germline-derived CDR1 and CDR2 are MGHRA and YSYEKL. Trimming took 4 bases from V and 3 from J, leaving 1 base between them. Written as DNA, the CDR3 is TGCGCCAGCAGCCGCTACGAGCAGTACGTC. This codes for CASSRYEQYV.

This clonotype has just a few counts. The V call is TRBV5-5, the J call TRBJ2-1; perhaps TRBD2 as D (7 bases). CDR3 length equals 14 residues. Germline CDR1 SGHKS, CDR2 YYEKEE (reference sequence). V shed 2 bases and J shed 8 bases, with 14 bases lying between them. The chain's CDR3 is CASSFEGGIYEQFF. Written as DNA, the CDR3 is TGTGCCAGCAGCTTTGAGGGGGGGATTTATGAGCAGTTCTTC.

J is TRBJ2-1 and V is TRBV7-2; D remains ambiguous. V lost 3 bases, J lost 5 bases, and 8 bases lay in between. Germline V lookup: CDR1 SGHTA, CDR2 FQGNSA. The CDR3 is made up of 13 amino acids. The CDR3 here is CASSLLQHNEQFF. CDR3 sequence (DNA): TGTGCCAGCAGCTTGCTCCAACACAATGAGCAGTTCTTC.

This clonotype was observed at least ten times. The chain recombines TRBV7-9 with TRBJ1-2, with D tentatively TRBD1 (5 bases). The V gene lost 5 bases and the J gene lost 0 bases, with 7 bases spanning the gap. Per germline, CDR1 SEHNR and CDR2 FQNEAQ (reference sequence). This CDR3 region has 13 residues. In nucleotides, the CDR3 is TGTGCCAGCAGCGTCAGGGCTAACTATGGCTACACCTTC. It yields the protein CASSVRANYGYTF.

This clonotype was found a few times. V is TRBV7-9 and J is TRBJ2-5; possibly TRBD1 or TRBD2 for D (5 bases each). Germline V gives CDR1 SEHNR, CDR2 FQNEAQ (reference sequence). The V end was cut by 0 bases, the J end by 4 bases, with 9 bases between. The CDR3 totals 14 residues. The CDR3 spells CASSLAGTLETQYF. CDR3 DNA sequence: TGTGCCAGCAGCTTAGCGGGGACCTTAGAGACCCAGTACTTC.

At least ten counts were recorded for this clonotype. The chain uses TRBV27 and TRBJ2-2, with TRBD1 matching 8 bases. This CDR3 contains 13 residues. V lost 8 bases to trimming and J lost 3 bases; unmatched junction nucleotides: 2. Looked up from germline, CDR1 is MNHEY and CDR2 is SMNVEV (reference sequence). The CDR3 loop reads CASLGQDTGELFF. CDR3 bases: TGTGCCAGCCTGGGACAGGACACCGGGGAGCTGTTTTTT.